The subject of this entry is one T cell receptor (beta chain). This CDR3 spans 19 amino acids. Germline V gives CDR1 MDHEN, CDR2 SYDVKM. Germline trimming cut 7 bases from V and 2 bases from J; bases unmatched to any gene: 21. The data belong to a study of cytomegalovirus exposure and HLA in healthy donors. Use of 60 Vbeta and 13 Jbeta primers characterized the PCR. Produced via immunoSEQ multiplex PCR; TCRdb's table is partial and in-frame only. The listing records tens of thousands of clones. The origin of this receptor is a male donor in good health and CMV-seronegative. The sequenced sample was PBMCs. The chain couples TRBV28 to TRBJ2-3, with 7 bases aligning to TRBD2. DNA of the CDR3: TGTGCCAGCACCCCCTTGTCTTGGCGCGGGAGTAGGACCACAGATACGCAGTATTTT. It is translated as CASTPLSWRGSRTTDTQYF.